A single sample is the source of the 16 T cell receptor beta chains below, sequenced in a study of Graves' ophthalmopathy and Graves' hyperthyroidism. The study amplified TCR beta CDR3 regions using RNA transcripts. RT-PCR with HTBI primers came first, then second-round multiplex PCR. One entry per CDR3 protein results from TCRdb running MiXCR on the multiplex PCR reads. This table has some 370,000 distinct CDR3 sequences, approximately 17% appearing once. The sample was peripheral blood. These TCRs come from an adult woman with stable Graves' hyperthyroidism.

This clonotype appeared once. Being one base from a much bigger clone, this may be a read error. This chain links TRBV10-3 with TRBJ2-5; D gene uncertain. The CDR3 is made up of 15 amino acids. CDR1 is ENHRY, CDR2 SYGVKD, per germline. The CDR3 region has the DNA TGTGCCATCAGTGAGACCCGGGTCGCCCAAGAGACCCAGGACTTC. Translation: CAISETRVAQETQDF.

This clonotype was seen many times. The rearrangement uses TRBV5-5 and TRBJ2-7, with D maybe TRBD2 (6 bases). Germline V CDR1 and CDR2: SGHKS, YYEKEE (reference sequence). The ends were cut back, 4 bases at V and 6 bases at J, with 17 bases in the middle. The CDR3 is 14 residues long. The CDR3 loop is CASSTEWGDSEQYF. Here the CDR3 DNA reads TGTGCCAGCAGCACCGAGTGGGGGGATAGCGAGCAGTACTTC.

In its sample, this clonotype was seen many times. The chain is built from TRBV20-1 and TRBJ2-2; TRBD1 is a possible D gene (5 bases). Looked up from germline, CDR1 is DFQATT and CDR2 is SNEGSKA (reference sequence). The CDR3 totals 13 residues. V was pared by 5 bases and J by 0 bases, with 7 bases between. The CDR3 bases are TGCAGTGCTCAAGGGGCGAACACCGGGGAGCTGTTTTTT. It specifies CSAQGANTGELFF.

This rearrangement joins TRBV5-5 to TRBJ2-5, with TRBD1 identical over 8 bases. CDR1 is SGHKS and CDR2 is YYEKEE in the germline V gene (reference sequence). The CDR3 loop spans 16 amino acids. The V segment lost 1 base and the J segment 5 bases; nucleotides outside the gene matches: 10. In DNA, the CDR3 is TGTGCCAGCAGCTTGTCCCCGACAGGGGCTTGGGAGACCCAGTACTTC. Translated: CASSLSPTGAWETQYF. Variable domain in full (rest from reference TRBV5-5 and TRBJ2-5): DAGVTQSPTHLIKTRGQQVTLRCSPISGHKSVSWYQQVLGQGPQFIFQYYEKEERGRGNFPDRFSARQFPNYSSELNVNALLLGDSALYLCASSLSPTGAWETQYFGPGTRLLVL.

This clonotype was observed at least ten times. The V call is TRBV4-1, the J call TRBJ2-7; D is undetermined. The germline V gene encodes CDR1 MGHRA and CDR2 YSYEKL. CDR3 length: 14 residues. Trimming removed 0 bases at V and 3 bases at J, with 9 bases between. CDR3: CASSQDGRIYEQYF. CDR3 DNA sequence: TGCGCCAGCAGCCAAGACGGACGGATCTACGAGCAGTACTTC.

This clonotype appeared many times. The V call is TRBV27, the J call TRBJ2-5, with 12 bases lining up with TRBD2. V lost 5 bases, J lost 4 bases, and 8 bases stayed unmatched. Germline CDR1 is MNHEY and CDR2 is SMNVEV (reference sequence). The CDR3 is 16 residues long. The CDR3 protein is CASSPRLAGAVETQYF. In DNA, the CDR3 is TGTGCCAGCAGTCCCCGACTAGCGGGAGCCGTAGAGACCCAGTACTTC.

In this sample, this clonotype turned up many times. J is TRBJ1-1 and V is TRBV30, with 8 bases fitting TRBD1. Germline V gives CDR1 GTSNPN, CDR2 SVGIG (reference sequence). This CDR3 contains 13 residues. The V gene end was trimmed by 4 bases and the J gene end by 5 bases; junction bases not matched to a gene: 6. The CDR3 coding sequence is TGTGCCTGGATGACAGGGGTGGTGACTGAAGCTTTCTTT. It codes for CAWMTGVVTEAFF.

This clonotype was detected ten times or more. The rearrangement links TRBV11-2 to TRBJ2-7; 12 positions match TRBD2. With V trimmed by 5 bases and J by 6 bases, 8 bases remained unmatched. Germline lookup yields CDR1 SGHAT and CDR2 FQNNGV. CDR3 length: 15 residues. CDR3 nucleotides: TGTGCCAGCAGCCGGCAGACTAGCGGGAGTGGCGAGCAGTACTTC. Translation gives CASSRQTSGSGEQYF.

This clonotype was detected ten times or more. The chain employs TRBV24-1 and TRBJ2-5, with 9 bases fitting TRBD2. Germline loops: CDR1 KGHDR, CDR2 SFDVKD. J lost 5 bases, V lost 4 bases, and 7 bases had no gene match. The CDR3 contains 15 residues. In DNA form, the CDR3 reads TGTGCCACCAGTGAGGCGGGAGGGCCTTCGGAGACCCAGTACTTC. This encodes CATSEAGGPSETQYF.

This clonotype occurred many times. The genes are TRBV15 and TRBJ1-2, with 7 positions matching TRBD1. CDR1 is LNHNV, CDR2 YYDKDF, per germline (reference sequence). Losses at the gene ends were 5 bases for V and 0 bases for J; bases not matched to a gene: 6. The CDR3 extends over 15 amino acids. Here the CDR3 reads CATSRAGGTNYGYTF. CDR3 sequence (DNA): TGTGCCACCAGCCGAGCAGGGGGAACTAACTATGGCTACACCTTC.

This clonotype showed up many times. The J gene is TRBJ2-1, the V gene TRBV28; D may match TRBD1 or TRBD2 (5 bases each). Per germline, CDR1 MDHEN and CDR2 SYDVKM. Trimming cost V 7 bases and J 7 bases, with 20 bases left between them. This CDR3 is built from 15 residues. The CDR3 DNA sequence: TGTGCCAGCACCTCACTCCGGGGCGGAAAGAATGAGCAGTTCTTC. Residues: CASTSLRGGKNEQFF.

At least ten counts were recorded for this clonotype. The gene calls are TRBV27 and TRBJ2-5; either TRBD1 or TRBD2 may supply D (5 bases each). Germline CDR1 and CDR2: MNHEY and SMNVEV (reference sequence). V was clipped by 2 bases and J by 5 bases, with 12 bases between them. This CDR3 contains 14 residues. This CDR3 is CASSLNWGLETQYF. In nucleotides, the CDR3 is TGTGCCAGCAGTTTAAATTGGGGGTTGGAGACCCAGTACTTC.

This clonotype was counted many times. V gene TRBV20-1 combines with J gene TRBJ1-3; D is uncertain. V was trimmed by 6 bases and J by 0 bases, leaving 12 bases between them. Per germline, CDR1 DFQATT and CDR2 SNEGSKA (reference sequence). The CDR3 contains 14 residues. This CDR3 reads CSAYDLNSGNTIYF. The CDR3 DNA follows: TGCAGTGCGTACGACTTGAACTCTGGAAACACCATATATTTT.

This clonotype was detected only once. A much larger clone differs from this one at a single base, so this may be a read error. This rearrangement joins TRBV6-2 or TRBV6-3 to TRBJ1-1, with a tentative D call TRBD1 (5 bases). In germline, CDR1 is MNHEY, CDR2 SVGEGT. V lost 8 bases and J 4 bases, leaving 17 bases between the germline ends. The CDR3 contains 14 residues. In DNA, the CDR3 is TGTGCCAGCGGCACCCGGGGGGGGACCACTGAAGCTTTCTTT. The encoded protein is CASGTRGGTTEAFF.

This clonotype was seen only once. This chain links TRBV6-1 with TRBJ1-2; a weak D match, TRBD1 (6 bases). The CDR3 contains 14 residues. The germline V and J ends were trimmed by 6 bases and 3 bases, with 14 bases remaining between them. Looked up from germline, CDR1 is MNHNS and CDR2 is SASEGT. The CDR3 loop reads CASSPRRGYYGYTF. CDR3 DNA: TGTGCCAGCAGCCCCCGCAGGGGATACTATGGCTACACCTTC.

This clonotype was observed many times. The chain has TRBV2 and TRBJ2-4; D is perhaps TRBD1 (6 bases). From germline, CDR1 is SNHLY and CDR2 FYNNEI. The CDR3 totals 16 residues. Trimming shortened V by 7 bases and J by 0 bases, and 16 bases separated the two germline ends. This chain's CDR3 is CASKNRQVLAKNIQYF. The DNA for the CDR3 is TGTGCCAGCAAGAACCGACAGGTTCTAGCCAAAAACATTCAGTACTTC.